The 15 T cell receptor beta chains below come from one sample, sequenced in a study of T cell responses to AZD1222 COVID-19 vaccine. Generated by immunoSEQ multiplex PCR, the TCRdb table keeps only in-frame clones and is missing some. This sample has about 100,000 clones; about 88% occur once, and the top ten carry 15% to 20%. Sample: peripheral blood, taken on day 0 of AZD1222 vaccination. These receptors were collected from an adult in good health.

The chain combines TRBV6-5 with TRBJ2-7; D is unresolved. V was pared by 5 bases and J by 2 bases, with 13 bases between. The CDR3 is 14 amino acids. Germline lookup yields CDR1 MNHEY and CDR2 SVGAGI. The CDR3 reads CASSTETPPYEQYF. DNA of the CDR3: TGTGCCAGCAGTACCGAGACACCTCCCTACGAGCAGTACTTC.

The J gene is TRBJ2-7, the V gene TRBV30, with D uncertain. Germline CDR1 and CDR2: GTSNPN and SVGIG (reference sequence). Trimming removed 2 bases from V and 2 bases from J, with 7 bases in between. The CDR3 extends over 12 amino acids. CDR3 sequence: CAWSTTPYEQYF. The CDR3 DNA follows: TGTGCCTGGAGTACCACCCCCTACGAGCAGTACTTC. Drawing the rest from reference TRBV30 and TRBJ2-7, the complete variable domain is SQTIHQWPATLVQPVGSPLSLECTVEGTSNPNLYWYRQAAGRGLQLLFYSVGIGQISSEVPQNLSASRPQDRQFILSSKKLLLSDSGFYLCAWSTTPYEQYFGPGTRLTVT.

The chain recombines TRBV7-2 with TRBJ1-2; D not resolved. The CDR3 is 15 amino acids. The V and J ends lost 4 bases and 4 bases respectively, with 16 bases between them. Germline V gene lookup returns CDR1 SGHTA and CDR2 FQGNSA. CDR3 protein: CASSSRIAVGYGYTF. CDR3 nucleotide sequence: TGTGCCAGCAGCTCCCGGATAGCAGTCGGCTATGGCTACACCTTC.

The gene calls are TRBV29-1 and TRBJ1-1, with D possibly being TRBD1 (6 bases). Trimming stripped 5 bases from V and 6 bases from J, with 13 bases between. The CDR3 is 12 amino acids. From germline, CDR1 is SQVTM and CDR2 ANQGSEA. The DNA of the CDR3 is TGCAGCGTTAGTCAGGGGTTCGCTGAAGCTTTCTTT. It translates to CSVSQGFAEAFF.

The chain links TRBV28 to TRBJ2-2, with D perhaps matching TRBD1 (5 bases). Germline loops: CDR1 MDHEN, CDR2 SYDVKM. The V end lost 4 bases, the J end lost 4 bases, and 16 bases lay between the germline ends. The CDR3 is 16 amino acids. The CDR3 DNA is TGTGCCAGCAGTTCCACGACGACAGTTATCACCGGGGAGCTGTTTTTT. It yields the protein CASSSTTTVITGELFF.

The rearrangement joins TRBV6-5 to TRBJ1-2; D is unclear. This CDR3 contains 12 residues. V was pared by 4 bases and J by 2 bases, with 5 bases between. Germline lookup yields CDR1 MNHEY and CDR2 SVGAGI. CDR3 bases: TGTGCCAGCAGTTCGGGAAACTATGGCTACACCTTC. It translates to CASSSGNYGYTF.

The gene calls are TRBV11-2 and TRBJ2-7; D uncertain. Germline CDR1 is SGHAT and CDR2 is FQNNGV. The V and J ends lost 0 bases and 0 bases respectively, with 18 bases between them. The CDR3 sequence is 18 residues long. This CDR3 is CASSLEIPSGISSYEQYF. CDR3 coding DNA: TGTGCCAGCAGCTTAGAGATTCCATCTGGAATATCCTCCTACGAGCAGTACTTC.

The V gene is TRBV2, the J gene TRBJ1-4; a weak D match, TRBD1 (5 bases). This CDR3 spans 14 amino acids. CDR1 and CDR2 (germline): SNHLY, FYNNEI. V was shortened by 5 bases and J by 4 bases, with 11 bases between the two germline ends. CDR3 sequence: CASSWRQSNEKLFF. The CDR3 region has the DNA TGTGCCAGCAGTTGGAGACAGAGTAATGAAAAACTGTTTTTT.

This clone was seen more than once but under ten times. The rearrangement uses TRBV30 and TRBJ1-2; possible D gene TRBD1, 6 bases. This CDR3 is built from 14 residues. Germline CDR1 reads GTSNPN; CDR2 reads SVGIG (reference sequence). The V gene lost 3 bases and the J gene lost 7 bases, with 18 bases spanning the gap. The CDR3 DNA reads TGTGCCTGGAGCTATGAACAGGGCCTGGGTGGCTACACCTTC. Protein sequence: CAWSYEQGLGGYTF.

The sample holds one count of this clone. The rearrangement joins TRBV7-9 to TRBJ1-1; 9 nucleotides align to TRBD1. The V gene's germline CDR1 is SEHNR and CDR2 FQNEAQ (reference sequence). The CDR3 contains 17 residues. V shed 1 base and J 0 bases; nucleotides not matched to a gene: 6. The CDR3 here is CASSLGTGQGLNTEAFF. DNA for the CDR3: TGTGCCAGCAGCTTAGGGACGGGACAGGGATTGAACACTGAAGCTTTCTTT.

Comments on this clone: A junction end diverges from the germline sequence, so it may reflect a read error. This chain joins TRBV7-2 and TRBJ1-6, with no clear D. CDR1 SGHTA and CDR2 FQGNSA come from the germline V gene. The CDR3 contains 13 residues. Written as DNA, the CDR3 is TGTGCCAGCAGCTATAGAGAGAGGTTAGGATGTTACTTT. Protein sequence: CASSYRERLGCYF.

DNA for the CDR3: TGTGCCAGCAGCTTGGGAAGGGTGTGGACTGAAGCTTTCTTT. As protein: CASSLGRVWTEAFF. This chain uses TRBV5-5 with TRBJ1-1, with D hard to call. The V and J ends lost 0 bases and 5 bases respectively, with 11 bases between them. This CDR3 is 14 amino acids long. The germline V gene encodes CDR1 SGHKS and CDR2 YYEKEE (reference sequence).

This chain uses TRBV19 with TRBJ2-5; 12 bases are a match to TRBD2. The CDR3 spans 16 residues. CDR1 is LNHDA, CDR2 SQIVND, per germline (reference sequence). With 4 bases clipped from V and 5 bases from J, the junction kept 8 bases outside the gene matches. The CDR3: CASSNLAGGLGETQYF. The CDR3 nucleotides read TGTGCCAGTAGTAATCTAGCGGGAGGGCTAGGTGAGACCCAGTACTTC.

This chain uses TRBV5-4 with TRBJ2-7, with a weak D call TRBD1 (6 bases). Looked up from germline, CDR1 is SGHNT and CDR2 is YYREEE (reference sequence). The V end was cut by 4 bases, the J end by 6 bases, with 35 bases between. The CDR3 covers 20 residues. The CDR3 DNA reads TGTGCCAGCAGCCCTACCCGGGGAGCTGTAACATTGTGGGGACATGTCGAGCAGTACTTC. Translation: CASSPTRGAVTLWGHVEQYF.

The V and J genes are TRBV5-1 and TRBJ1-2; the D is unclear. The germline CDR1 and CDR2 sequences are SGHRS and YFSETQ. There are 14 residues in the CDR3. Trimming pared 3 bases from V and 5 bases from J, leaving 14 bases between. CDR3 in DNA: TGCGCCAGCAGCTCGAGTATCGTCTGGTATGGCTACACCTTC. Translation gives CASSSSIVWYGYTF.